This is a list of T cell receptor beta chains from one sample in a study of T cell responses to AZD1222 COVID-19 vaccine. Libraries were prepared by immunoSEQ multiplex PCR; TCRdb keeps only in-frame clonotypes and omits some of them. The sample consists of over 80,000 clones, roughly 92% of them appearing once. The sample in question was peripheral blood, obtained 28 days after the second AZD1222 dose. Every receptor here comes from an adult who received the AZD1222 COVID-19 vaccine. CDR3s include the opening cysteine and the closing phenylalanine or tryptophan. A D gene is named only where the DNA matches it firmly. For some rows the clone size is stated as once, few or many, or as a class when expanded; others skip it.

NA | TRBJ1-6 | NA | TRBV5-1 | TGCGCCAGCAAGATCGGGGACGGTCCCAGTTCACCCCTCCACTTT | CASKIGDGPSSPLHF
NA | TRBJ1-1 | TRBD1 | TRBV6-6 | TGTGCCAGCAGTTCCAATGACAGGGGAGGGACTGAAGCTTTCTTT | CASSSNDRGGTEAFF
NA | TRBJ2-3 | NA | TRBV5-4 | TGTGCCAGCAGCTTGCAACTTAATACGCAGTATTTT | CASSLQLNTQYF
NA | TRBJ1-1 | NA | TRBV9 | TGTGCCAGCAGCCCCAGGCAGGGTATGGACACTGAAGCTTTCTTT | CASSPRQGMDTEAFF
once | TRBJ2-1 | NA | TRBV7-2 | TGTGCCAGCAGCTTAGGGGTAGCAGAATACAATGAGCAGTTCTTC | CASSLGVAEYNEQFF
NA | TRBJ1-5 | TRBD1 | TRBV6-1 | TGTGCCAGCAGTGAATCGGGACAGAGCTATCAGCCCCAGCATTTT | CASSESGQSYQPQHF
NA | TRBJ1-2 | TRBD1 | TRBV14 | TGTGCCAGCAGCCGGTTAGACAGGGTAGGCGGCTACACCTTC | CASSRLDRVGGYTF
NA | TRBJ1-2 | NA | TRBV20-1 | TGCAGTGCTAGTTCCCCCGCAGAATTCAACTATGGCTACACCTTC | CSASSPAEFNYGYTF
NA | TRBJ1-4 | NA | TRBV4-1 | TGCGCCAGCAGCCAAGAGGTAACAGGGAACGAAAAACTGTTTTTT | CASSQEVTGNEKLFF
NA | TRBJ2-7 | NA | TRBV5-6 | TGTGCCAGCAGCTTGGGTGGGAACCCTGGGGTGGAGCAGTACTTC | CASSLGGNPGVEQYF
NA | TRBJ1-1 | TRBD1 | TRBV28 | TGTGCCAGCAGTCCACAGGGGGTGGACACTGAAGCTTTCTTT | CASSPQGVDTEAFF
NA | TRBJ2-3 | TRBD1 | TRBV5-5 | TGTGCCAGCAGCAAAGTGACGGGACAGGGGCGACAAGATACGCAGTATTTT | CASSKVTGQGRQDTQYF
NA | TRBJ2-1 | TRBD1 | TRBV28 | TGTGCCAGCAGTGGCCAATTCTCGGGACAGGGGTACAATGAGCAGTTCTTC | CASSGQFSGQGYNEQFF
NA | TRBJ2-3 | TRBD2 | TRBV6-5 | TGTGCCAGCTGCTTGAAGCGGGATAGCACAGATACGCAGTATTTT | CASCLKRDSTDTQYF
NA | TRBJ2-7 | NA | TRBV29-1 | TGCAGCCAGCGCGTGGGAAACGAGCAGTACTTC | CSQRVGNEQYF
NA | TRBJ2-2 | NA | TRBV28 | TGTGCCAGCAGTTTAGTGGGGACCGGGGAGCTGTTTTTT | CASSLVGTGELFF
NA | TRBJ1-2 | TRBD1 | TRBV28 | TGTGCCAGCAGTTCCCCGACAGGGACGTATGGCTACACCTTC | CASSSPTGTYGYTF
NA | TRBJ2-7 | TRBD1 | TRBV19 | TGTGCCAGTACCCGTGGACAGGGTTACGAGCAGTACTTC | CASTRGQGYEQYF
few | TRBJ2-1 | TRBD2 | TRBV7-9 | TGTGCCAGCAGTGCCGGGGGACTAGCGGGAGTCGGTGAGCAGTTCTTC | CASSAGGLAGVGEQFF
NA | TRBJ2-1 | TRBD1 | TRBV24-1 | TGTGCCACCAGTGACCCCGCCGACAGGGGGTATCAGTTCTTC | CATSDPADRGYQFF
NA | TRBJ2-7 | NA | TRBV7-2 | TGTGCCAGCAGCCAGCTCGGGTACGAGCAGTACTTC | CASSQLGYEQYF
NA | TRBJ2-3 | NA | TRBV30 | TGTGCCTGGAGTGTACGCAGGACAGAGGGTACGCAGTATTTT | CAWSVRRTEGTQYF
once | TRBJ1-2 | NA | TRBV3-1/TRBV3-2 | TGTGCCAGCAGCCAAGAGACCAAGATCGCGGGCTACACCTTC | CASSQETKIAGYTF
NA | TRBJ1-3 | NA | TRBV7-8 | TGTGCCAGCAGCGTGTTACAGGGCCGCTCTGGAAACACCATATATTTT | CASSVLQGRSGNTIYF
NA | TRBJ2-6 | NA | TRBV30 | TGTGCCTGGAGTGTCCTGGGGTCTGGGGCCAACGTCCTGACTTTC | CAWSVLGSGANVLTF
NA | TRBJ2-5 | NA | TRBV9 | TGTGCCAGCAGCGTAGGACGTTCCCGGGGCACCAAGAAGGAGACCCAGTACTTC | CASSVGRSRGTKKETQYF
NA | TRBJ1-5 | NA | TRBV7-2 | TGTGCCAGCAGCTTAGGGTTAAATCAGCCCCAGCATTTT | CASSLGLNQPQHF
NA | TRBJ2-1 | TRBD2 | TRBV11-3 | TGTGCCAGCAGCTCAAGGGGTAGCGGGAGTTTCGATGAGCAGTTCTTC | CASSSRGSGSFDEQFF
NA | TRBJ2-1 | TRBD2 | TRBV11-2 | TGTGCCAGCAGCTCTAGCGGGAGAGGATCGGATGAGCAGTTCTTC | CASSSSGRGSDEQFF
NA | TRBJ1-3 | TRBD1 | TRBV6-1 | TGTGCCAGCAGTGACGGACAGGGGGCTCTCCCTGGAAACACCATATATTTT | CASSDGQGALPGNTIYF
NA | TRBJ2-1 | NA | TRBV9 | TGTGCCAGCAGCGCAGCGGGCGCCACCTACAATGAGCAGTTCTTC | CASSAAGATYNEQFF
NA | TRBJ2-7 | NA | TRBV6-4 | TGTGCCAGCAGTACTGAATTGAGCTCCTACGAGCAGTACTTC | CASSTELSSYEQYF
few | TRBJ2-2 | NA | TRBV4-3 | TGCGCCAGCAAATACCAGGAGAACACCGGGGAGCTGTTTTTT | CASKYQENTGELFF
once | TRBJ1-3 | NA | TRBV28 | TGTGCCAGCAGTGGGTGGACATCAGGGCTTGGTGGAAACACCATATATTTT | CASSGWTSGLGGNTIYF
NA | TRBJ2-2 | NA | TRBV3-1/TRBV3-2 | TGTGCCAGCAGCCGAGAATACACCGGGGAGCTGTTTTTT | CASSREYTGELFF
NA | TRBJ1-6 | NA | TRBV6-6 | TGTGCCAGCAGTCCCTCGGATCGGTATCAAAATAATTCACCCCTCCACTTT | CASSPSDRYQNNSPLHF
NA | TRBJ1-1 | TRBD1 | TRBV27 | TGTGCCAGCAGTTTATCCGGGACAGCTAACACTGAAGCTTTCTTT | CASSLSGTANTEAFF
NA | TRBJ2-1 | NA | TRBV27 | TGTGCCAGCAGTTCACCCAGGAGAATCTCCTACAATGAGCAGTTCTTC | CASSSPRRISYNEQFF
NA | TRBJ1-1 | NA | TRBV29-1 | TGCAGCGCTTCCGGGACGCTGAACACTGAAGCTTTCTTT | CSASGTLNTEAFF
NA | TRBJ2-7 | TRBD1 | TRBV18 | TGTGCCAGCTCACCAGTACCCTCCACCGGACAGGGCAGTGTCGAGCAGTACTTC | CASSPVPSTGQGSVEQYF
NA | TRBJ2-3 | NA | TRBV24-1 | TGTGCCACCAGACGGGGCGGGGTAGATACGCAGTATTTT | CATRRGGVDTQYF